This passage covers 32 T cell receptor beta chains from one sample sequenced in a study of T cell repertoires in cytomegalovirus infection. Antigens for these TCRs are unknown. Each CDR3 protein gets one entry after TCRdb re-called the reads with MiXCR. The table records about 920,000 distinct CDR3 sequences, 31% of them present only once. Source: cultured CD8+ T cells from PBMCs, taken from culture after CMV antigen stimulation. These receptors originate from a human donor in good health (CMV status not recorded). Some clones in this sample may be carry-over from other donors' samples.

The chain has TRBV4-1 and TRBJ2-2, with D possibly being TRBD2 (5 bases). Trimming removed 1 base from V and 4 bases from J, with 10 bases in between. Germline CDR1 MGHRA, CDR2 YSYEKL. The CDR3 runs to 15 residues. CDR3 region: CASSQVTGSTGELFF. The CDR3 DNA is TGCGCCAGCAGCCAAGTAACGGGGAGCACCGGGGAGCTGTTTTTT.

This clonotype was counted a few times. Here the CDR3 DNA reads TGTGCCAGCAGCTTAAGGACTAGCGGGGGGCTCCTCTACGAGCAGTACTTC. Protein sequence: CASSLRTSGGLLYEQYF. The genes are TRBV7-6 and TRBJ2-7; 14 bases match TRBD2. This CDR3 is built from 17 residues. J lost 3 bases, V lost 2 bases, and 6 bases had no gene match. CDR1 SGHVS and CDR2 FNYEAQ come from the germline V gene. The complete variable domain, with remaining parts taken from reference TRBV7-6 and TRBJ2-7, reads GAGVSQSPRYKVTKRGQDVALRCDPISGHVSLYWYRQALGQGPEFLTYFNYEAQQDKSGLPNDRFSAERPEGSISTLTIQRTEQRDSAMYRCASSLRTSGGLLYEQYFGPGTRLTVT.

The rearrangement joins TRBV2 to TRBJ1-3, with D hard to call. The CDR3 is made up of 12 amino acids. Trimming left V 7 bases short and J 4 bases short, with 8 bases between. Germline V gene data show CDR1 as SNHLY and CDR2 as FYNNEI. CDR3 DNA: TGTGCCAGCATGGGCTCCGGAAACACCATATATTTT. Protein: CASMGSGNTIYF.

This clonotype was detected only a few times. V is TRBV7-2 and J is TRBJ1-1; no firm D call. V lost 5 bases and J 4 bases, leaving 14 bases between the germline ends. This CDR3 is 14 amino acids long. Germline V gives CDR1 SGHTA, CDR2 FQGNSA. CDR3 DNA sequence: TGTGCCAGCAGCCTAAGCTTCGGGGTCACTGAAGCTTTCTTT. This codes for CASSLSFGVTEAFF. Using reference TRBV7-2 and TRBJ1-1 for the parts outside the CDR3, the full variable domain is GAGVSQSPSNKVTEKGKDVELRCDPISGHTALYWYRQSLGQGLEFLIYFQGNSAPDKSGLPSDRFSAERTGGSVSTLTIQRTQQEDSAVYLCASSLSFGVTEAFFGQGTRLTVV.

The chain recombines TRBV4-1 with TRBJ2-1, with 12 bases identical to TRBD2. The CDR3 consists of 18 residues. With 0 bases clipped from V and 8 bases from J, the junction kept 11 bases outside the gene matches. Looked up from germline, CDR1 is MGHRA and CDR2 is YSYEKL. CDR3 DNA: TGCGCCAGCAGCCAAGATCCGGGGCTAGCGGGGGGGTTCGATGAGCAGTTCTTC. Protein: CASSQDPGLAGGFDEQFF.

The chain recombines TRBV14 with TRBJ2-7; D is uncertain. The CDR3 is made up of 11 amino acids. CDR1 is SGHDN and CDR2 is FVKESK in the germline V gene. V lost 3 bases and J lost 3, with 3 bases in between. As DNA, the CDR3 is TGTGCCAGCAGCCAGCGCTACGAGCAGTACTTC. This translates into CASSQRYEQYF.

The chain carries TRBV7-6 and TRBJ1-2; no clear D. The germline V gene has CDR1 SGHVS and CDR2 FNYEAQ. The length of the CDR3 is 12 residues. Between the trimmed V and J ends, which lost 1 base and 11 bases, there was a span of 11 bases. The DNA for the CDR3 is TGTGCCAGCAGCTTAGATGGCTTAAAATACACCTTC. Encoded protein: CASSLDGLKYTF.

V gene TRBV7-9 combines with J gene TRBJ2-7; 9 nucleotides agree with TRBD1. The germline V gene has CDR1 SEHNR and CDR2 FQNEAQ (reference sequence). The J segment lost 2 bases and the V segment lost 5 bases, leaving 10 bases of the junction unmatched. The CDR3 totals 16 residues. The CDR3 bases are TGTGCCAGCAGCCTCGGACAGGGGCTACGGGCCTACGAGCAGTACGTC. This codes for CASSLGQGLRAYEQYV.

The CDR3 sequence is CSVTDTGELFF. In DNA, the CDR3 is TGCAGCGTTACAGACACCGGGGAGCTGTTTTTT. V gene TRBV29-1 combines with J gene TRBJ2-2; D gene unclear. Trimming shortened V by 5 bases and J by 3 bases, and 4 bases separated the two germline ends. Looked up from germline, CDR1 is SQVTM and CDR2 is ANQGSEA. The CDR3 length is 11 residues.

The chain uses TRBV12-3 or TRBV12-4 and TRBJ2-6, with D perhaps TRBD1 (8 bases). The ends were cut back, 6 bases at V and 3 bases at J, with 18 bases in the middle. The CDR3 totals 17 residues. DNA for the CDR3: TGTGCCAGCAGACAGGGGGGGGGCTCTGGTGGGGCCAACGTCCTGACTTTC. This codes for CASRQGGGSGGANVLTF.

J is TRBJ2-7 and V is TRBV5-6; D not resolved. CDR1 is SGHDT, CDR2 YYEEEE, per germline. V lost 4 bases to trimming and J lost 6 bases, with 17 bases between them. The length of the CDR3 is 14 residues. This CDR3 is CASSHGGVYLEQYF. The CDR3 DNA sequence: TGTGCCAGCAGCCACGGTGGGGTCTACCTCGAGCAGTACTTC.

The chain carries TRBV9 and TRBJ1-6, with D unresolved. CDR1 and CDR2 from the germline V gene are SGDLS and YYNGEE. V lost 5 bases and J lost 5, with 17 bases in between. This CDR3 is built from 16 residues. CDR3 amino acids: CASSPRPLPHNSPLHF. CDR3 bases: TGTGCCAGCAGTCCAAGGCCCCTACCGCATAATTCACCCCTCCACTTT.

The V and J genes are TRBV11-2 and TRBJ2-3; TRBD2 might be the D (5 bases). The V end lost 4 bases, the J end lost 0 bases, and 8 bases lay between the germline ends. Germline V gene sequence: CDR1 SGHAT, CDR2 FQNNGV. This CDR3 contains 14 residues. CDR3 DNA sequence: TGTGCCAGCAGCTGGTCTAGCAGCACAGATACGCAGTATTTT. It translates to CASSWSSSTDTQYF.

This clonotype showed up just once. The chain links TRBV19 to TRBJ1-5; weak D call: TRBD1 (6 bases). The CDR3 spans 18 residues. The V gene lost 5 bases and the J gene lost 0 bases, with 20 bases spanning the gap. Germline V CDR1 and CDR2: LNHDA, SQIVND (reference sequence). CDR3 amino acids: CASSFPSAGVYSNQPQHF. As DNA, the CDR3 is TGTGCCAGTAGTTTCCCCTCTGCAGGGGTCTATAGCAATCAGCCCCAGCATTTT.

The V and J genes are TRBV7-8 and TRBJ2-5; D is uncertain. V lost 5 bases to trimming and J lost 0 bases, with 10 bases between them. Per the germline V gene, CDR1 is SGHVS and CDR2 is FQNEAQ. This CDR3 is 14 amino acids long. The CDR3 here is CASSTPLYQETQYF. CDR3 DNA sequence: TGTGCCAGCAGCACCCCCTTGTACCAAGAGACCCAGTACTTC. The full variable domain, completed using reference TRBV7-8 and TRBJ2-5, is GAGVSQSPRYKVAKRGQDVALRCDPISGHVSLFWYQQALGQGPEFLTYFQNEAQLDKSGLPSDRFFAERPEGSVSTLKIQRTQQEDSAVYLCASSTPLYQETQYFGPGTRLLVL.

This sequence joins TRBV18 and TRBJ1-3; D uncertain. This CDR3 has 18 residues. Trimming took off 2 bases at V and 0 bases at J, with 17 bases between the two ends. Germline V gene data show CDR1 as KGHSH and CDR2 as LQKENI. The CDR3 loop is CASSPGTTPGSSGNTIYF. CDR3 sequence (DNA): TGTGCCAGCTCACCAGGAACCACTCCGGGTTCCTCTGGAAACACCATATATTTT.

This clonotype was seen repeatedly, ten times or more. The CDR3 bases are TGCGCCAGCAGCCAAGATGAACAGGGGGGCGAGACCCAGTACTTC. Protein sequence: CASSQDEQGGETQYF. The V and J genes are TRBV4-3 and TRBJ2-5, with 8 nucleotides matching TRBD1. CDR3 length: 15 amino acids. With 0 bases clipped from V and 5 bases from J, the junction kept 5 bases outside the gene matches. CDR1 is LGHNA and CDR2 is YSLEER in the germline V gene.

This chain connects TRBV6-1 to TRBJ2-5; D may be TRBD1 (5 bases). V dropped 6 bases and J dropped 10 bases, with 18 bases sitting between them. Germline-derived CDR1 and CDR2 are MNHNS and SASEGT. The CDR3 contains 13 residues. CDR3 sequence: CASRLGDLKIQYF. The CDR3, as DNA: TGTGCCAGCAGATTAGGGGATCTGAAGATCCAGTACTTC.

This clonotype was observed at least ten times. The genes are TRBV7-4 and TRBJ1-2; 8 positions match TRBD1. The length of the CDR3 is 16 residues. Germline assignment: CDR1 SGHVT and CDR2 SQSDAQ. The V segment lost 3 bases and the J segment 8 bases; nucleotides outside the gene matches: 14. CDR3 amino acids: CASSFPDRAEVEGYTF. CDR3 in DNA: TGTGCCAGCAGCTTCCCGGACAGGGCGGAGGTTGAGGGCTACACCTTC.

The chain links TRBV24-1 to TRBJ2-1; D is ambiguous. The CDR3 spans 15 residues. Germline CDR1 is KGHDR and CDR2 is SFDVKD. V lost 6 bases to trimming and J lost 7 bases, with 18 bases between them. In nucleotides, the CDR3 is TGTGCCACCAGTCAAAGGAGTATTATAGGAAATGAGCAGTTCTTC. This encodes CATSQRSIIGNEQFF.

The table lists this clonotype with a few counts. The chain joins TRBV27 to TRBJ2-1; D gene ambiguous. Trimming removed 3 bases at V and 1 base at J, with 7 bases between. The CDR3 has 14 residues. Germline V lookup: CDR1 MNHEY, CDR2 SMNVEV (reference sequence). CDR3 amino acids: CASSFGVSYNEQFF. The CDR3 DNA follows: TGTGCCAGCAGTTTTGGGGTGTCCTACAATGAGCAGTTCTTC.

This clonotype was picked up a small number of times. J is TRBJ1-1 and V is TRBV12-5; the D gene is possibly TRBD1 (5 bases). The CDR3 covers 15 residues. Germline V gene data show CDR1 as LGHNT and CDR2 as FRNRAP. V was clipped by 5 bases and J by 4 bases, with 17 bases between them. CDR3 residues: CASGQIGGYRTEAFF. As DNA, the CDR3 is TGTGCTAGTGGTCAAATTGGGGGGTACCGCACTGAAGCTTTCTTT.

The chain couples TRBV4-1 to TRBJ2-1; D perhaps matches TRBD2 (7 bases). Germline CDR1 and CDR2: MGHRA and YSYEKL. The V end lost 4 bases, the J end lost 0 bases, and 13 bases lay between the germline ends. This CDR3 is built from 16 residues. The CDR3, as DNA: TGCGCCAGCAGCCGCGGGGAGGGGGGCTCCTACAATGAGCAGTTCTTC. Residues: CASSRGEGGSYNEQFF.

In its sample, this clonotype was seen a few times. The genes are TRBV7-9 and TRBJ2-7, with 7 bases aligning to TRBD2. The CDR3 runs to 14 residues. From germline, CDR1 is SEHNR and CDR2 FQNEAQ (reference sequence). The V gene end was trimmed by 2 bases and the J gene end by 2 bases; junction bases not matched to a gene: 3. This chain's CDR3 is CASSLRDYAYEQYF. The CDR3 DNA reads TGTGCCAGCAGCTTAAGGGACTACGCCTACGAGCAGTACTTC.

The chain uses TRBV3-1 and TRBJ1-2; D remains unclear. CDR3 length: 14 residues. Trimming shortened V by 4 bases and J by 4 bases, and 13 bases separated the two germline ends. Germline lookup yields CDR1 LGHDT and CDR2 YNNKEL (reference sequence). DNA for the CDR3: TGTGCCAGCAGCCCTGGACGTGGTGGCTATGGCTACACCTTC. Residues: CASSPGRGGYGYTF.

This clonotype came up a few times. The J gene is TRBJ2-7, the V gene TRBV12-3 or TRBV12-4, with 7 positions matching TRBD1. The CDR3 sequence is 17 residues long. The V gene end was trimmed by 1 base and the J gene end by 3 bases; junction bases not matched to a gene: 12. The CDR3 DNA follows: TGTGCCAGCAGTTTAGATTTTAGACAGGGTCGCTTCTACGAGCAGTACTTC. This translates into CASSLDFRQGRFYEQYF.

This chain uses TRBV6-2 or TRBV6-3 with TRBJ2-1; D is perhaps TRBD1 or TRBD2 (7 bases each). Trimming took off 0 bases at V and 6 bases at J, with 15 bases between the two ends. Germline CDR1 and CDR2: MNHEY and SVGEGT. This CDR3 is built from 16 residues. CDR3 nucleotide sequence: TGTGCCAGCAGTTACTCCAGGACTAGGGGGCTCAATGAGCAGTTCTTC. This codes for CASSYSRTRGLNEQFF.

This clonotype was seen more than once but under ten times. The V call is TRBV6-1, the J call TRBJ1-4; 8 nucleotides match TRBD1. The V segment lost 6 bases and the J segment 3 bases; nucleotides outside the gene matches: 9. Germline CDR1 reads MNHNS; CDR2 reads SASEGT. The CDR3 contains 16 residues. The CDR3 here is CASRLDRGYANEKLFF. The CDR3, as DNA: TGTGCCAGCAGATTAGACAGGGGATATGCTAATGAAAAACTGTTTTTT.

Only a few counts were recorded for this clonotype. The V gene is TRBV27, the J gene TRBJ1-5; TRBD1 is a possible D gene (6 bases). Germline CDR1 MNHEY, CDR2 SMNVEV (reference sequence). V was trimmed by 5 bases and J by 4 bases, leaving 18 bases between them. This CDR3 region has 16 residues. The CDR3 DNA reads as TGTGCCAGCAGTCCCGTCACAGGGTTTACTAATCAGCCCCAGCATTTT. Its translation is CASSPVTGFTNQPQHF.

The rearrangement uses TRBV3-1 and TRBJ2-2; 9 bases line up with TRBD2. Trimming at V came to 4 bases and at J to 0 bases, leaving 9 bases not matched to a gene. Germline V gene lookup returns CDR1 LGHDT and CDR2 YNNKEL (reference sequence). The CDR3 extends over 18 amino acids. CDR3 in DNA: TGTGCCAGCAGCCCTAGGGGGACTAGCATTACGAACACCGGGGAGCTGTTTTTT. Its protein product is CASSPRGTSITNTGELFF.

This clonotype was counted only a few times. This rearrangement joins TRBV19 to TRBJ2-7; D not resolved. The CDR3 has 13 residues. Trimming took off 3 bases at V and 3 bases at J, with 9 bases between the two ends. The germline V gene has CDR1 LNHDA and CDR2 SQIVND (reference sequence). This CDR3 reads CASSIVEDYEQYF. CDR3 in DNA: TGTGCCAGTAGTATCGTTGAGGACTACGAGCAGTACTTC.

Ten or more counts support this clonotype. This sequence joins TRBV27 and TRBJ2-3; TRBD2 matches at 10 bases. The germline gives CDR1 MNHEY, CDR2 SMNVEV (reference sequence). V trimming: 6 bases; J trimming: 0 bases; junction bases outside the gene matches: 6. The CDR3 runs 16 residues. The CDR3 coding sequence is TGTGCCAGCAGCTTCGTAGCGGGGGGAAGCACAGATACGCAGTATTTT. Translating gives CASSFVAGGSTDTQYF.